This T cell receptor (delta chain) was recovered during a study of γδ T cells in repeated Plasmodium falciparum infection. Across the whole study: The natural-infection arm compared Malian children under seasonal malaria with matched Australian children. Four controlled malaria infections with P. falciparum NF54 spanned less than 800 days. Each infection was followed by sampling at 21 days, plus baseline and some pre-infection draws.

Concerning this clone itself: The antigen remains unidentified. This may be a read error, as it is one base from a much larger clone.

Findings and caveats of the study: Waves of new clonotype selection appeared after repeated controlled infections in Vdelta2-negative, largely Vdelta1+, gammadelta T cells.

Flow sorting of PBMC yielded separate Vgamma9/Vdelta2+ and Vdelta2-negative gammadelta T cell populations for bulk repertoire analysis. TCRdb re-called the multiplex PCR reads via CATT. Among about 48,000 delta-chain clones listed, about 1.6% were seen once. Trimming cost V 1 base and J 2 bases; bases outside gene matches: 14. CDR1 is GEAIGNYY, CDR2 EKD, per germline. This CDR3 spans 19 amino acids. Sequenced: gamma-delta T cells from blood. The rearrangement links TRDV2 to TRDJ1, with 11 bases fitting TRDD3. TCRdb supplies no J gene; here it was assigned by aligning the nucleotide sequence to germline. This TCR derives from a pool of human donors (malaria-infected and uninfected, not separated). CDR3 bases: TGTGCCTGTGACACGATGTTACTGGGGGATAAGACGGGTACCGATAAACTCATCTTT. The encoded protein is CACDTMLLGDKTGTDKLIF.